This passage covers 9 T cell receptor beta chains from one sample sequenced in a study of Ad26.COV2.S vaccination and SARS-CoV-2 variants. Data came from immunoSEQ multiplex PCR; TCRdb stores just in-frame clones and leaves some out. In the table there are 350,000 to 400,000 clones, roughly nine tenths of which are singletons. Treatment indicated: around 19 received Ad26.COV2.S at low or high dose, single or two shots; roughly 5 received placebo; per-sample allocation not given. Material that was analyzed had been drawn on day 63 after the first vaccine or placebo injection. The sample here was peripheral blood, taken in a trial of Ad26.COV2.S vaccine versus placebo. These receptors came from a person between 18 and 65 years old who received the Ad26.COV2.S COVID-19 vaccine or a placebo.

The chain combines TRBV2 with TRBJ1-5; D not resolved. This CDR3 contains 13 residues. Looked up from germline, CDR1 is SNHLY and CDR2 is FYNNEI. V was shortened by 1 base and J by 9 bases, with 10 bases between the two germline ends. The CDR3 DNA is TGTGCCAGCAGTGAAGTAGCCACGGCGCCCCAGCATTTT. As protein: CASSEVATAPQHF. Variable domain in full (rest from reference TRBV2 and TRBJ1-5): EPEVTQTPSHQVTQMGQEVILRCVPISNHLYFYWYRQILGQKVEFLVSFYNNEISEKSEIFDDQFSVERPDGSNFTLKIRSTKLEDSAMYFCASSEVATAPQHFGDGTRLSIL.

This sequence joins TRBV15 and TRBJ2-2; the match to TRBD2 covers 15 bases. The junction had 9 bases not matched to a gene; V was cut back by 4 bases and J by 0 bases. This CDR3 is 20 amino acids long. In germline, CDR1 is LNHNV, CDR2 YYDKDF (reference sequence). The CDR3 coding sequence is TGTGCCACCAGCATCTTCCCGGGACTAGCGGGGGGAACGAACACCGGGGAGCTGTTTTTT. Amino acids: CATSIFPGLAGGTNTGELFF.

This chain joins TRBV4-1 and TRBJ2-2; no clear D. V was cut by 0 bases and J by 7 bases, with 18 bases left in between. The CDR3 length is 17 residues. CDR1 MGHRA and CDR2 YSYEKL come from the germline V gene. The CDR3 coding sequence is TGCGCCAGCAGCCAAGAGGTTGCAGTATTTTATGTCGGGGAGCTGTTTTTT. It translates to CASSQEVAVFYVGELFF.

CDR3 sequence (DNA): TGCAGCGTTGTGACAGGGGAAGGCTACACCTTC. The encoded protein is CSVVTGEGYTF. The V gene is TRBV29-1, the J gene TRBJ1-2, with 8 positions matching TRBD1. The J segment lost 8 bases and the V segment lost 4 bases, leaving 3 bases of the junction unmatched. The CDR3 runs 11 residues. CDR1 is SQVTM and CDR2 is ANQGSEA in the germline V gene.

This rearrangement joins TRBV6-5 to TRBJ1-1, with D uncertain. V gave up 10 bases and J gave up 4 bases, with 10 bases separating them. The CDR3 loop spans 11 amino acids. Per the germline V gene, CDR1 is MNHEY and CDR2 is SVGAGI. The CDR3 DNA reads TGTGCCACAGACCGAGGCACTGAAGCTTTCTTT. It is translated as CATDRGTEAFF.

The chain joins TRBV6-2 or TRBV6-3 to TRBJ1-6; perhaps TRBD1 as D (6 bases). The germline V gene has CDR1 MNHEY and CDR2 SVGEGT. The ends were cut back, 5 bases at V and 7 bases at J, with 15 bases in the middle. This CDR3 comprises 15 residues. The chain's CDR3 is CASSPRTGLNSPLHF. In DNA, the CDR3 is TGTGCCAGCAGTCCCCGCACAGGGCTAAATTCACCCCTCCACTTT.

The chain's CDR3 is CASSFGRAPNEQFF. CDR3 nucleotide sequence: TGTGCCAGCAGCTTCGGCAGGGCCCCCAATGAGCAGTTCTTC. This sequence joins TRBV7-2 and TRBJ2-1, with TRBD1 as a possible D gene (5 bases). Trimming cost V 3 bases and J 6 bases, with 12 bases left between them. Germline assignment: CDR1 SGHTA and CDR2 FQGNSA. This CDR3 is built from 14 residues.

For the CDR3, the DNA is TGTGCCAGTAGTATTTCGGGGGGAACGGGCTCCTACGAGCAGTACTTC. This translates into CASSISGGTGSYEQYF. This chain links TRBV19 with TRBJ2-7, with 7 bases identical to TRBD2. V shed 3 bases, J shed 0 bases, and the junction held 8 bases outside the gene matches. This CDR3 is 16 amino acids long. Germline CDR1 reads LNHDA; CDR2 reads SQIVND (reference sequence).

The V and J genes are TRBV11-2 and TRBJ2-2, with 9 bases matching TRBD2. V gave up 4 bases and J gave up 7 bases; unmatched junction bases: 4. The CDR3 has 14 amino acids. Germline CDR1 reads SGHAT; CDR2 reads FQNNGV. CDR3 nucleotide sequence: TGTGCCAGCAGCTCTAGCGGGGTAGGCGGGGAGCTGTTTTTT. Protein product: CASSSSGVGGELFF.